This section outlines one T cell receptor (beta chain) sequence together with its context. Its target is unknown. Some clones are missing from TCRdb's copy, which holds only in-frame ones; the method was immunoSEQ multiplex PCR. The sample has some 420,000 clones, around 87% seen once. The data belong to a study of Ad26.COV2.S vaccination and SARS-CoV-2 variants. Points from the study as a whole: Analyses of TCR breadth and depth may have underestimated total T cell responses.

Treatment reported: about 20 received Ad26.COV2.S at low or high dose, single or two shots; roughly 5 received placebo; per-sample allocation not given. Repertoires come from day 63 after the first vaccine or placebo injection. Wuhan-strain SARS-CoV-2 spike was expressed by the Ad26 vector that made up the vaccine. The CDR3 consists of 16 residues. The ends were cut back, 2 bases at V and 0 bases at J, with 13 bases in the middle. The germline CDR1 and CDR2 sequences are MDHEN and SYDVKM. Sample: peripheral blood, taken in a trial of Ad26.COV2.S vaccine versus placebo. This receptor was identified in a person aged 18-65 years who received the Ad26.COV2.S COVID-19 vaccine or a placebo. This sequence joins TRBV28 and TRBJ2-5, with unresolved D. The CDR3 DNA is TGTGCCAGCAGTTTAAAAGCCCAGAGGTACCAAGAGACCCAGTACTTC. Protein sequence: CASSLKAQRYQETQYF.